These T cell receptor beta chains were read from a single sample in a study of T cells in localized non-small cell lung cancer. Repertoires were generated with immunoSEQ multiplex PCR, while TCRdb's copy carries only in-frame clones and drops some. The sample yields tens of thousands of clones, approximately 84% seen once. The specimen was peripheral blood, collected before any cancer treatment. These receptors were collected from a female donor over 55 with stage I lung adenocarcinoma. Each CDR3 is given with its conserved first and last residue. The D gene is left open where the match is weak. Only part of the rows carry a size: once, few, many, or a class if the clone is expanded.

>.|TRBJ1-1|TRBV5-1|.
TGCGCCAGCAGCTTGGCCCCTGCGGGGGGGGAAGCTTTCTTT
CASSLAPAGGEAFF
>.|TRBJ1-1|TRBV20-1|few
TGCAGTGCTTCACAAAACACTGAAGCTTTCTTT
CSASQNTEAFF
>.|TRBJ1-3|TRBV16|.
TGTGCCAGCAGCCAACAGGGGTCCCGTCCCTCTGGAAACACCATATATTTT
CASSQQGSRPSGNTIYF
>.|TRBJ1-1|TRBV29-1|once
TGCAGCGTTGTACCAAATGGGCCGAACACTGAAGCTTTCTTT
CSVVPNGPNTEAFF
>.|TRBJ2-6|TRBV7-9|few
TGTGCCAGCAGCTTAGGGGGACCCCTCGGGCCGGGAGGGGCCAACGTCCTGACTTTC
CASSLGGPLGPGGANVLTF
>.|TRBJ2-7|TRBV14|few
TGTGCCAGCAGCCAAGGGGCACCGTACGGCGAGCAGTACTTC
CASSQGAPYGEQYF
>.|TRBJ1-1|TRBV11-3|.
TGTGCCAGCAGCTCTCAACAGGGCACTAACACTGAAGCTTTCTTT
CASSSQQGTNTEAFF
>.|TRBJ1-5|TRBV19|.
TGTGCCAGTAGTATATTGGGACTTTCGAGCAATCAGCCCCAGCATTTT
CASSILGLSSNQPQHF
>.|TRBJ1-2|TRBV11-2|once
TGTGCCAGCAGCTTTGAAAACCTGGGTGGCTACACCTTC
CASSFENLGGYTF
>.|TRBJ1-2|TRBV6-1|.
TGTGCCAGCAGTGAAAGGGCAGGGGACGGCTACACCTTC
CASSERAGDGYTF
>.|TRBJ2-7|TRBV10-1|few
TGCGCCAGCAATCTGAGATCCGGGACAAAGTTTCTGGGGTACGAGCAGTACTTC
CASNLRSGTKFLGYEQYF
>TRBD2|TRBJ2-5|TRBV11-2|.
TGTGCCAGCGGACGGCGGGGGGAGACCCAGTACTTC
CASGRRGETQYF
>.|TRBJ2-2|TRBV15|.
TGTGCCACCAGCGACCGACGGAGCACCGGGGAGCTGTTTTTT
CATSDRRSTGELFF
>.|TRBJ1-3|TRBV9|.
TGTGCCAGCAGCGTAGCTACATCTGGAAACACCATATATTTT
CASSVATSGNTIYF
>.|TRBJ1-5|TRBV6-5|once
TGTGCCAGCAGTTACCAGGTCATTAGCAATCAGCCCCAGCATTTT
CASSYQVISNQPQHF
>TRBD1|TRBJ2-7|TRBV2|.
TGTGCCAGCCTCCGGGACAGAAAATCCTACGAGCAGTACTTC
CASLRDRKSYEQYF
>.|TRBJ2-1|TRBV6-5|.
TGTGCCAGCAGCTGGAATGAGCAGTTCTTC
CASSWNEQFF
>TRBD1|TRBJ1-1|TRBV7-9|.
TGTGCCAGCAGTCGCCCGGGACAGTTTAGGAGTGAAGCTTTCTTT
CASSRPGQFRSEAFF
>.|TRBJ1-2|TRBV2|many
TGTGCCAGCAGTGAAGTGGCTGGCTACACCTTC
CASSEVAGYTF
>.|TRBJ2-5|TRBV7-3|.
TGTGCCAGCAGCTCGGGACGAGGGGTAGGAGAGACCCAGTACTTC
CASSSGRGVGETQYF
>TRBD2|TRBJ2-1|TRBV27|once
TGTGCCAGCGCCCTATGGACTAGCGGTTCCTACAATGAGCAGTTCTTC
CASALWTSGSYNEQFF
>.|TRBJ2-1|TRBV14|.
TGTGCCAGCAGCCGGCTTGACGGGGTCCCCTACAATGAGCAGTTCTTC
CASSRLDGVPYNEQFF
>.|TRBJ1-1|TRBV10-3|few
TGTGCCATCACTGATGGGGGGGGAGCTTTCTTT
CAITDGGGAFF
>TRBD1|TRBJ2-5|TRBV7-6|.
TGTGCCAGCAGCCCAAGACAGGGTCAAGAGACCCAGTACTTC
CASSPRQGQETQYF
>.|TRBJ1-4|TRBV18|.
TGTGCCAGCTCACAGGGGCAGGAAAAACTGTTTTTT
CASSQGQEKLFF